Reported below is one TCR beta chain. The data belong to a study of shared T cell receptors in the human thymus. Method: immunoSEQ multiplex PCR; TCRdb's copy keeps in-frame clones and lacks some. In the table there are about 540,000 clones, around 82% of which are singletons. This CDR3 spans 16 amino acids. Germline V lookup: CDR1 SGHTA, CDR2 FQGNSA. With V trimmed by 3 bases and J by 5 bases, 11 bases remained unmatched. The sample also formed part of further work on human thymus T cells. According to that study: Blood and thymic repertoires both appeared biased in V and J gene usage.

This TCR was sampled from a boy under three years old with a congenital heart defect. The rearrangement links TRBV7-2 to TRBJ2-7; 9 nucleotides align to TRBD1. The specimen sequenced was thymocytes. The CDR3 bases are TGTGCCAGCAGCTTCAAAGTGCGACAGGGGGGGGACGAGCAGTACTTC. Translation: CASSFKVRQGGDEQYF.